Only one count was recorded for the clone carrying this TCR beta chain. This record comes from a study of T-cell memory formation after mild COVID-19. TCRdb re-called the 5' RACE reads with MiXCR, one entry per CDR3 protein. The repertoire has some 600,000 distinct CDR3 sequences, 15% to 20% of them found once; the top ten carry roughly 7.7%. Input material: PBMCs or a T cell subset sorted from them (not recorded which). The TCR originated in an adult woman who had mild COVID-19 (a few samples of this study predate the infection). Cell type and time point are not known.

DNA of the CDR3: TGTGCCAGCAGTGAAGCGCGTGGAGGACTAGCGGGGGCCCCCTACGAGCAGTACTTC. Protein product: CASSEARGGLAGAPYEQYF. The chain combines TRBV6-1 with TRBJ2-7; 13 bases map to TRBD2. The V gene's germline CDR1 is MNHNS and CDR2 SASEGT. The CDR3 totals 19 residues. The J segment lost 2 bases and the V segment lost 0 bases, leaving 10 bases of the junction unmatched.